What follows are 24 T cell receptor beta chains derived from one specimen sequenced in a study of regulatory T cells in long-lasting Graves disease. Building of the TCR beta libraries involved iRepertoire HTBI primers and Arm-PCR of CDR3 regions. TCRdb called the multiplex PCR reads again in MiXCR, with one record for every CDR3 protein. This sample carries fewer than 550,000 distinct CDR3 sequences, about 16% of them seen once, and the ten largest clones take under 30%. Time point described: newly diagnosed GD, antithyroid drugs for less than 3 months. PBMCs provided the RNA from which the TCR library was made. This same sample was also part of a study on T cells in Graves' hyperthyroidism and ophthalmopathy.

The sequenced sample was peripheral blood mononuclear cells (PBMCs), obtained at new diagnosis, from a patient treated with antithyroid drugs. Source of these receptors: a woman aged 18 to 35 with Graves disease.

Ten or more counts support this clonotype. The genes are TRBV28 and TRBJ2-7; D gene uncertain. This CDR3 has 15 residues. Germline V CDR1 and CDR2: MDHEN, SYDVKM. Trimming removed 4 bases at V and 1 base at J, with 14 bases between. CDR3 amino acids: CASSSSVLLSYEQYF. The CDR3 nucleotides read TGTGCCAGCAGTTCGTCAGTACTCCTATCCTACGAGCAGTACTTC.

The chain joins TRBV20-1 to TRBJ1-3; a weak D match, TRBD1 (6 bases). Germline values: CDR1 DFQATT, CDR2 SNEGSKA (reference sequence). V was trimmed by 5 bases and J by 8 bases, leaving 16 bases between them. This CDR3 has 13 amino acids. DNA for the CDR3: TGCAGTGCTGGCTGGGGGCGCGTGGACACCATATATTTT. As protein: CSAGWGRVDTIYF.

This clonotype was seen only a few times. This chain uses TRBV11-2 with TRBJ2-1; D is uncertain. CDR1 is SGHAT, CDR2 FQNNGV, per germline. This CDR3 region has 14 residues. Between the trimmed V and J ends, which lost 1 base and 4 bases, there was a span of 8 bases. The CDR3 region has the DNA TGTGCCAGCAGCTTAGCTTCAGTGTACAATGAGCAGTTCTTC. This sequence encodes CASSLASVYNEQFF.

This clonotype was seen ten or more times. This rearrangement joins TRBV28 to TRBJ2-1, with 10 bases that match TRBD2. Germline assignment: CDR1 MDHEN and CDR2 SYDVKM. After removal of 7 bases from V and 3 bases from J, the junction contained 9 bases not matched to a gene. The CDR3 sequence is 16 residues long. CDR3 loop: CASTKTSGLFYNEQFF. CDR3 sequence (DNA): TGTGCCAGCACCAAGACTAGCGGGTTATTCTACAATGAGCAGTTCTTC.

J is TRBJ2-1 and V is TRBV6-1, with D hard to call. From germline, CDR1 is MNHNS and CDR2 SASEGT. V lost 5 bases and J 10 bases, leaving 12 bases between the germline ends. The CDR3 has 12 amino acids. The chain's CDR3 is CASSPVANEQFF. The DNA for the CDR3 is TGTGCCAGCAGTCCCGTAGCAAACGAGCAGTTCTTC.

There are many counts of this clonotype. The chain couples TRBV24-1 to TRBJ2-2; no clear D. V lost 5 bases, J lost 0 bases, and 9 bases lay in between. Looked up from germline, CDR1 is KGHDR and CDR2 is SFDVKD. The CDR3 runs to 15 residues. CDR3 in amino acids: CATSGIPSNTGELFF. The CDR3 DNA follows: TGTGCCACCAGTGGCATCCCCTCGAACACCGGGGAGCTGTTTTTT.

The chain has TRBV13 and TRBJ2-7; D uncertain. Germline V gene data show CDR1 as PRHDT and CDR2 as FYEKMQ (reference sequence). V lost 4 bases to trimming and J lost 3 bases, with 13 bases between them. CDR3 size: 14 residues. CDR3 in amino acids: CASSSESGIYEQYF. The DNA of the CDR3 is TGTGCCAGCAGCTCCGAGTCAGGTATCTACGAGCAGTACTTC.

The table lists this clonotype with many counts. This chain joins TRBV7-2 and TRBJ2-5; TRBD1 matches 7 bases. The tail of the sequence fits TRBJ2-1 better, so the J call may be wrong. Germline V gene sequence: CDR1 SGHTA, CDR2 FQGNSA. This CDR3 region has 14 residues. CDR3 loop: CASTRDRIGNEQFF. The CDR3 nucleotides read TGTGCCAGCACCCGGGACAGAATAGGAAATGAGCAGTTCTTC.

This clonotype has a count of ten or more. The chain uses TRBV30 and TRBJ2-1; 8 nucleotides align to TRBD2. With 2 bases clipped from V and 6 bases from J, the junction kept 6 bases outside the gene matches. This CDR3 comprises 14 residues. Germline assignment: CDR1 GTSNPN and CDR2 SVGIG (reference sequence). In DNA, the CDR3 is TGTGCCTGGAGTACTGTTACTAGCGGCAATGAGCAGTTCTTC. It translates to CAWSTVTSGNEQFF.

The chain uses TRBV2 and TRBJ2-1, with 11 bases matching TRBD2. Trimming at V came to 6 bases and at J to 8 bases, leaving 3 bases not matched to a gene. The CDR3 covers 13 residues. CDR1 is SNHLY, CDR2 FYNNEI, per germline. This CDR3 reads CASRTSGTHEQFF. CDR3 nucleotides: TGTGCCAGCAGGACTAGCGGGACGCATGAGCAGTTCTTC.

With regard to this clonotype: Since a much larger clone is just one base distant, this may be a read error. This chain uses TRBV27 with TRBJ1-1; TRBD1 might be the D (5 bases). The ends were cut back, 5 bases at V and 0 bases at J, with 16 bases in the middle. This CDR3 has 16 amino acids. Germline CDR1 is MNHEY and CDR2 is SMNVEV (reference sequence). The CDR3 coding sequence is TGTGCCAGCAGTCCCCGGGGACGACTCGTGAACACTGAAGCTTTCTTT. It yields the protein CASSPRGRLVNTEAFF.

This clonotype was seen repeatedly, ten times or more. The chain carries TRBV4-2 and TRBJ2-1; 11 nucleotides line up with TRBD2. This CDR3 region has 17 residues. From germline, CDR1 is LGHNA and CDR2 YNFKEQ. The ends lost 0 bases at V and 8 bases at J; junction bases unmatched: 9. CDR3 residues: CASSQEGGLAGGYEQFF. CDR3 DNA: TGTGCCAGCAGCCAAGAGGGGGGGCTAGCGGGAGGCTATGAGCAGTTCTTC.

The CDR3 loop reads CASSITSLSLGWNEQFF. CDR3 nucleotides: TGTGCCAGTAGTATCACGTCCCTATCTTTGGGATGGAATGAGCAGTTCTTC. The rearrangement uses TRBV19 and TRBJ2-1; D gene ambiguous. The V end was cut by 3 bases, the J end by 7 bases, with 22 bases between. From germline, CDR1 is LNHDA and CDR2 SQIVND (reference sequence). CDR3 length: 17 amino acids.

This clonotype was recorded at least ten times. The chain has TRBV28 and TRBJ2-5, with D possibly TRBD2 on 5 matching bases. With 3 bases removed from V and 0 bases from J, the gap between germline ends came to 11 bases. The CDR3 totals 15 residues. CDR1 is MDHEN and CDR2 is SYDVKM in the germline V gene. DNA of the CDR3: TGTGCCAGCAGTTTGCTATCGGAGGACCAAGAGACCCAGTACTTC. This sequence encodes CASSLLSEDQETQYF.

This clonotype was detected ten times or more. The chain links TRBV27 to TRBJ2-1; no definite D call. Trimming pared 5 bases from V and 4 bases from J, leaving 9 bases between. The CDR3 length is 13 residues. Germline assignment: CDR1 MNHEY and CDR2 SMNVEV (reference sequence). CDR3 region: CASSIQVYNEQFF. Here the CDR3 DNA reads TGTGCCAGCAGTATCCAGGTGTACAATGAGCAGTTCTTC.

This clonotype was counted ten times or more. The chain has TRBV20-1 and TRBJ1-2; D not resolved. There are 16 residues in the CDR3. Trimming shortened V by 5 bases and J by 4 bases, and 23 bases separated the two germline ends. CDR1 and CDR2 (germline): DFQATT, SNEGSKA (reference sequence). CDR3 protein: CSASEGFGLSIYGYTF. For the CDR3, the DNA is TGCAGTGCTTCTGAGGGATTTGGCCTCTCCATCTATGGCTACACCTTC.

This clonotype has ten or more counts. V usage is TRBV7-3 and J usage is TRBJ2-1; D is perhaps TRBD1 (5 bases). V lost 1 base and J 4 bases, leaving 17 bases between the germline ends. Germline values: CDR1 SGHTA, CDR2 FQGTGA. The CDR3 loop spans 17 amino acids. The CDR3 spells CASSLRGAGLGYNEQFF. As DNA, the CDR3 is TGTGCCAGCAGCTTAAGAGGCGCAGGGTTGGGTTACAATGAGCAGTTCTTC.

This chain links TRBV20-1 with TRBJ1-6; the match to TRBD1 covers 9 bases. The CDR3 has 13 residues. CDR1 and CDR2 (germline): DFQATT, SNEGSKA (reference sequence). The V gene end was trimmed by 5 bases and the J gene end by 7 bases; junction bases not matched to a gene: 3. As DNA, the CDR3 is TGCAGTGCTGCACAGGGGGCGAATTCACCCCTCCACTTT. Residues: CSAAQGANSPLHF.

This chain uses TRBV7-2 with TRBJ2-3, with 8 bases that match TRBD2. CDR1 SGHTA and CDR2 FQGNSA come from the germline V gene. The CDR3 loop spans 16 amino acids. V dropped 7 bases and J dropped 3; count of bases not matched to a gene: 12. CDR3 DNA sequence: TGTGCCAGCACCCATAGGGGAGCGGGAGCGACAGATACGCAGTATTTT. It specifies CASTHRGAGATDTQYF.

This clonotype appeared a few times. The chain employs TRBV6-5 and TRBJ2-6; D is undetermined. V lost 2 bases, J lost 4 bases, and 12 bases lay in between. The CDR3 totals 16 residues. Germline V gene lookup returns CDR1 MNHEY and CDR2 SVGAGI. CDR3 protein: CASSYGPRAGANVLTF. The CDR3 bases are TGTGCCAGCAGTTACGGCCCCCGGGCCGGGGCCAACGTCCTGACTTTC.

The rearrangement uses TRBV19 and TRBJ2-2; 13 positions match TRBD2. The V gene's germline CDR1 is LNHDA and CDR2 SQIVND (reference sequence). The CDR3 totals 18 residues. V lost 3 bases and J lost 1; bases outside the gene matches: 5. For the CDR3, the DNA is TGTGCCAGTAGTATTGGACTAGCGGGAGTTGGGAACACCGGGGAGCTGTTTTTT. This sequence encodes CASSIGLAGVGNTGELFF.

This clonotype was found a few times. One base away lies a much larger clone, so this may be a sequencing read error. The CDR3: CASGLGGADTQYF. The CDR3 DNA follows: TGTGCCAGCGGTTTAGGGGGCGCAGATACGCAGTATTTT. This chain joins TRBV12-3 or TRBV12-4 and TRBJ2-3; 7 bases are shared with TRBD1. The CDR3 spans 13 residues.

Comments on this clonotype: A much larger clone lies one base from this, so it may be a read error. The rearrangement uses TRBV28 and TRBJ2-5, with 7 bases lining up with TRBD2. The V and J ends lost 8 bases and 5 bases, in that order; junction bases with no gene match: 11. Germline lookup yields CDR1 MDHEN and CDR2 SYDVKM. The CDR3 has 14 amino acids. CDR3 nucleotides: TGTGCCAGCCGCCAAGCGGGATTATTGGAGACCCAGTACTTC. Amino acids: CASRQAGLLETQYF.

V gene TRBV7-8 combines with J gene TRBJ2-1; 12 bases are a match to TRBD2. Germline CDR1 SGHVS, CDR2 FQNEAQ. After removal of 1 base from V and 6 bases from J, the junction contained 7 bases not matched to a gene. The CDR3 extends over 17 amino acids. DNA for the CDR3: TGTGCCAGCAGCTTAGTGGCTAGCGGGAGGGTCTCCAATGAGCAGTTCTTC. Its protein is CASSLVASGRVSNEQFF.